Listed here is a single TCR beta chain. One junction end disagrees with the germline gene, perhaps due to a read error. In building TCR beta libraries, iRepertoire HTBI primers were used together with Arm-PCR of CDR3 regions. TCRdb used MiXCR to reprocess the multiplex PCR reads, holding one entry per CDR3 protein. This sample has about 290,000 distinct CDR3 sequences, with roughly a fifth found just once. Indicated time point: persistent/refractory GD, antithyroid drugs over 5 years with positive TRAb. RNA extracted from PBMCs served as the sequencing template. The sample belongs to a study of regulatory T cells in long-lasting Graves disease. CDR3 length: 14 amino acids. Per germline, CDR1 DFQATT and CDR2 SNEGSKA (reference sequence).

The sequences come from peripheral blood mononuclear cells (PBMCs), collected when the disease was refractory, from a patient treated with antithyroid drugs. This sequence originates from a female donor with Graves disease. This chain links TRBV20-1 with TRBJ2-5, with 11 bases lining up with TRBD2. The CDR3 bases are TGCAGTGCTGGAGAACTAGCGGGAGTAGAGACCCAGTACTTC. This encodes CSAGELAGVETQYF.